A single sample gave rise to the 30 T cell receptor beta chains below, sequenced in a study of T cell changes during pregnancy in multiple sclerosis. This table comes from immunoSEQ multiplex PCR, and its TCRdb copy is limited to in-frame clones, with some not included. The table lists about 31,000 clones, about 87% of them singletons. The sample consisted of CD8+ T cells from peripheral blood mononuclear cells, taken before pregnancy. The source of these receptors is a female donor with multiple sclerosis, enrolled in a pregnancy study.

This clone was detected once. The J gene is TRBJ1-5, the V gene TRBV7-9; TRBD1 agrees at 9 bases. This CDR3 contains 14 residues. V gave up 5 bases and J gave up 6 bases; unmatched junction bases: 5. The germline V gene has CDR1 SEHNR and CDR2 FQNEAQ (reference sequence). CDR3 in DNA: TGTGCCAGCAGCACAGGGGGCCCAGCTCAGCCCCAGCATTTT. This codes for CASSTGGPAQPQHF.

The chain employs TRBV4-3 and TRBJ2-1; TRBD1 agrees at 7 bases. The junction had 7 bases not matched to a gene; V was cut back by 2 bases and J by 9 bases. Germline CDR1 LGHNA, CDR2 YSLEER. The CDR3 spans 14 residues. CDR3 sequence reads: CASSQWGTGAEQFF. CDR3 sequence (DNA): TGCGCCAGCAGCCAATGGGGAACAGGGGCTGAGCAGTTCTTC.

The chain uses TRBV2 and TRBJ2-7; 8 nucleotides match TRBD1. CDR3 size: 15 residues. With V trimmed by 4 bases and J by 2 bases, 7 bases remained unmatched. The germline gives CDR1 SNHLY, CDR2 FYNNEI. CDR3: CASSVGDRTTYEQYF. In DNA form, the CDR3 reads TGTGCCAGCAGTGTTGGGGACAGGACAACCTACGAGCAGTACTTC.

This rearrangement joins TRBV9 to TRBJ1-2; weak D call: TRBD1 (6 bases). Germline V lookup: CDR1 SGDLS, CDR2 YYNGEE. The V gene lost 1 base and the J gene lost 6 bases, with 19 bases spanning the gap. This CDR3 has 16 amino acids. Written as DNA, the CDR3 is TGTGCCAGCAGCGTATTATCGGCAGGGGAAAGGGATGGCTACACCTTC. Residues: CASSVLSAGERDGYTF. The full variable domain, its missing parts supplied by reference TRBV9 and TRBJ1-2, is DSGVTQTPKHLITATGQRVTLRCSPRSGDLSVYWYQQSLDQGLQFLIQYYNGEERAKGNILERFSAQQFPDLHSELNLSSLELGDSALYFCASSVLSAGERDGYTFGSGTRLTVV.

The chain is built from TRBV4-3 and TRBJ1-5; D may be TRBD1 (5 bases). V was trimmed by 0 bases and J by 7 bases, leaving 13 bases between them. CDR1 and CDR2 from the germline V gene are LGHNA and YSLEER. This CDR3 comprises 15 residues. The CDR3, as DNA: TGCGCCAGCAGCCAAGATGGGGGACGGGAGCAGCCCCAGCATTTT. Protein product: CASSQDGGREQPQHF.

This chain uses TRBV27 with TRBJ2-3, with TRBD2 matching over 7 bases. The CDR3 loop spans 15 amino acids. Trimming took 4 bases from V and 5 from J; bases not matched to a gene: 9. Germline V gene lookup returns CDR1 MNHEY and CDR2 SMNVEV (reference sequence). The CDR3 DNA is TGTGCCAGCAGTTCCCTACTAGCGATAGTAGATACGCAGTATTTT. Protein product: CASSSLLAIVDTQYF.

The rearrangement joins TRBV5-1 to TRBJ2-7; 8 nucleotides agree with TRBD1. J was trimmed by 2 bases and V by 4 bases; bases with no gene match: 5. The CDR3 spans 14 residues. Germline V lookup: CDR1 SGHRS, CDR2 YFSETQ. The CDR3 here is CASSPGTGTYEQYF. The CDR3, as DNA: TGCGCCAGCAGCCCGGGGACAGGAACCTACGAGCAGTACTTC.

The chain combines TRBV7-9 with TRBJ2-7; TRBD1 matches 10 bases. Looked up from germline, CDR1 is SEHNR and CDR2 is FQNEAQ (reference sequence). With V trimmed by 5 bases and J by 4 bases, 5 bases remained unmatched. This CDR3 has 14 amino acids. The CDR3 DNA is TGTGCCAGCAGCCAAAGGACAGGGGGGTACGAGCAGTACTTC. This codes for CASSQRTGGYEQYF.

V is TRBV27 and J is TRBJ2-7; no definite D call. Trimming took off 4 bases at V and 0 bases at J, with 4 bases between the two ends. In germline, CDR1 is MNHEY, CDR2 SMNVEV (reference sequence). The CDR3 has 12 amino acids. In nucleotides, the CDR3 is TGTGCCAGCAGTTCTACCTCCTACGAGCAGTACTTC. Amino acids: CASSSTSYEQYF.

The J gene is TRBJ2-2, the V gene TRBV11-2; 7 nucleotides agree with TRBD2. Trimming at V came to 1 base and at J to 4 bases, leaving 6 bases not matched to a gene. Per the germline V gene, CDR1 is SGHAT and CDR2 is FQNNGV. The CDR3 is made up of 16 amino acids. The CDR3, as DNA: TGTGCCAGCAGCTTAGGGGGGAGGGCGGTCACCGGGGAGCTGTTTTTT. Its translation: CASSLGGRAVTGELFF. Together with reference TRBV11-2 and TRBJ2-2, the CDR3 gives the full variable domain: EAGVAQSPRYKIIEKRQSVAFWCNPISGHATLYWYQQILGQGPKLLIQFQNNGVVDDSQLPKDRFSAERLKGVDSTLKIQPAKLEDSAVYLCASSLGGRAVTGELFFGEGSRLTVL.

As DNA, the CDR3 is TGTGCCAGCAGTGAGGCGGACGAGCAGTACTTC. Amino acids: CASSEADEQYF. The chain employs TRBV25-1 and TRBJ2-7; D gene uncertain. This CDR3 has 11 residues. Germline V gene data show CDR1 as MGHDK and CDR2 as SYGVNS. The germline V and J ends were trimmed by 3 bases and 5 bases, with 5 bases remaining between them.

The J gene is TRBJ2-5, the V gene TRBV7-7, with D tentatively TRBD1 (5 bases). This CDR3 has 15 amino acids. Germline V gene data show CDR1 as SSHAT and CDR2 as FNYEAQ (reference sequence). Trimming stripped 3 bases from V and 1 base from J, with 12 bases between. CDR3 in amino acids: CASSFRDSPQETQYF. As DNA, the CDR3 is TGTGCCAGCAGCTTCAGGGATTCCCCCCAAGAGACCCAGTACTTC.

The chain joins TRBV19 to TRBJ1-1; 8 nucleotides line up with TRBD1. The CDR3 covers 17 residues. The V and J ends lost 3 bases and 0 bases, in that order; junction bases with no gene match: 9. Per germline, CDR1 LNHDA and CDR2 SQIVND (reference sequence). This CDR3 is CASSIFGQGAMNTEAFF. CDR3 nucleotide sequence: TGTGCCAGTAGTATTTTCGGGCAGGGGGCTATGAACACTGAAGCTTTCTTT.

This chain uses TRBV9 with TRBJ2-3, with 10 nucleotides matching TRBD2. This CDR3 has 15 amino acids. V gave up 7 bases and J gave up 6 bases; unmatched junction bases: 11. Per the germline V gene, CDR1 is SGDLS and CDR2 is YYNGEE. As DNA, the CDR3 is TGTGCCAGCGGTAGCGGGGGGACGATAAGGGATACGCAGTATTTT. Amino acid sequence: CASGSGGTIRDTQYF.

This chain links TRBV9 with TRBJ2-3, with a possible D match to TRBD2 (5 bases). The V end lost 1 base, the J end lost 9 bases, and 12 bases lay between the germline ends. The CDR3 runs 13 residues. CDR1 is SGDLS and CDR2 is YYNGEE in the germline V gene. This chain's CDR3 is CASSVMRASTQYF. The CDR3 coding sequence is TGTGCCAGCAGCGTAATGAGGGCATCAACGCAGTATTTT.

The chain joins TRBV28 to TRBJ2-7; 9 bases fit TRBD1. CDR3 length: 15 residues. In germline, CDR1 is MDHEN, CDR2 SYDVKM. V dropped 6 bases and J dropped 2; count of bases not matched to a gene: 8. The CDR3 protein is CASRPPGTGTYEQYF. In DNA form, the CDR3 reads TGTGCCAGCAGGCCTCCCGGGACAGGGACCTACGAGCAGTACTTC.

V is TRBV5-5 and J is TRBJ1-5, with a possible D match to TRBD1 (5 bases). The ends were cut back, 0 bases at V and 9 bases at J, with 10 bases in the middle. This CDR3 spans 13 amino acids. From germline, CDR1 is SGHKS and CDR2 YYEKEE (reference sequence). The CDR3 region has the DNA TGTGCCAGCAGCTTGGACAGGCTATCGCCCCAGCATTTT. Protein product: CASSLDRLSPQHF.

The table lists this clone with a few counts. J is TRBJ2-3 and V is TRBV6-1; 13 bases fit TRBD2. CDR1 and CDR2 from the germline V gene are MNHNS and SASEGT. The CDR3 totals 16 residues. V dropped 3 bases and J dropped 4; count of bases not matched to a gene: 4. The CDR3 DNA follows: TGTGCCAGCAGTGAGTGGACTAGCGGGAGCTCAGATACGCAGTATTTT. As protein: CASSEWTSGSSDTQYF.

The V and J genes are TRBV6-5 and TRBJ2-7, with a possible D match to TRBD1 (6 bases). The CDR3 extends over 15 amino acids. CDR1 is MNHEY and CDR2 is SVGAGI in the germline V gene. V was trimmed by 0 bases and J by 0 bases, leaving 9 bases between them. CDR3 sequence (DNA): TGTGCCAGCAGTTACTCTACAGGGAGCTCCTACGAGCAGTACTTC. Translation: CASSYSTGSSYEQYF.

The chain is built from TRBV27 and TRBJ2-5; 14 bases agree with TRBD2. Germline lookup yields CDR1 MNHEY and CDR2 SMNVEV (reference sequence). The length of the CDR3 is 16 residues. J lost 1 base, V lost 6 bases, and 4 bases had no gene match. The CDR3 here is CASRGTSGSVQETQYF. In nucleotides, the CDR3 is TGTGCCAGCAGGGGGACTAGCGGGAGCGTCCAAGAGACCCAGTACTTC.

This rearrangement joins TRBV2 to TRBJ2-2; D unclear. The CDR3 spans 15 residues. The germline gives CDR1 SNHLY, CDR2 FYNNEI. V gave up 4 bases and J gave up 5 bases, with 14 bases separating them. Here the CDR3 reads CASSVEHQTTGELFF. The CDR3, as DNA: TGTGCCAGCAGTGTAGAACACCAGACTACCGGGGAGCTGTTTTTT.

In its sample, this clone was seen once. The CDR3 DNA follows: TGTGCCAGCAGCGGACAGTTAGGAAACACCATATATTTT. This gives the protein CASSGQLGNTIYF. The genes are TRBV7-9 and TRBJ1-3; D is perhaps TRBD1 (6 bases). Trimming shortened V by 5 bases and J by 4 bases, and 9 bases separated the two germline ends. This CDR3 spans 13 amino acids. Germline assignment: CDR1 SEHNR and CDR2 FQNEAQ (reference sequence).

J is TRBJ2-5 and V is TRBV5-6; maybe TRBD2 (6 bases). V was pared by 3 bases and J by 4 bases, with 16 bases between. This CDR3 contains 15 residues. Germline V gives CDR1 SGHDT, CDR2 YYEEEE. The CDR3: CASSSLRRAGETQYF. The CDR3 nucleotides are TGTGCCAGCAGCTCCCTTAGGAGAGCGGGAGAGACCCAGTACTTC. Looking up the rest from reference TRBV5-6 and TRBJ2-5 gives the full variable domain: DAGVTQSPTHLIKTRGQQVTLRCSPKSGHDTVSWYQQALGQGPQFIFQYYEEEERQRGNFPDRFSGHQFPNYSSELNVNALLLGDSALYLCASSSLRRAGETQYFGPGTRLLVL.

This clone has just one count. The rearrangement joins TRBV14 to TRBJ1-2, with a tentative D call TRBD1 (5 bases). Trimming removed 4 bases at V and 8 bases at J, with 11 bases between. CDR1 SGHDN and CDR2 FVKESK come from the germline V gene. The CDR3 sequence is 12 residues long. The CDR3 nucleotides are TGTGCCAGCAGCCGGATGGGGCTAGGCTACACCTTC. It yields the protein CASSRMGLGYTF.

This rearrangement joins TRBV4-1 to TRBJ1-2; D is perhaps TRBD1 (5 bases). The CDR3 loop spans 13 amino acids. The germline CDR1 and CDR2 sequences are MGHRA and YSYEKL. V was cut by 4 bases and J by 3 bases, with 9 bases left in between. The CDR3 DNA reads TGCGCCAGCAGCCGAAGGGGCGACTATGGCTACACCTTC. This sequence encodes CASSRRGDYGYTF.

This chain's CDR3 is CASNQRASGLYEQYF. For the CDR3, the DNA is TGTGCCAGCAATCAACGGGCTAGCGGGTTGTACGAGCAGTACTTC. V gene TRBV6-1 combines with J gene TRBJ2-7, with TRBD2 identical over 8 bases. This CDR3 spans 15 amino acids. Germline V gene sequence: CDR1 MNHNS, CDR2 SASEGT. Unmatched junction bases numbered 12, after V lost 7 bases and J lost 4 bases.

The chain joins TRBV27 to TRBJ1-5, with D possibly being TRBD1 (6 bases). Germline V gene lookup returns CDR1 MNHEY and CDR2 SMNVEV (reference sequence). This CDR3 comprises 14 residues. Between the trimmed V and J ends, which lost 3 bases and 4 bases, there was a span of 10 bases. This chain's CDR3 is CASSLGADNQPQHF. The CDR3 DNA reads TGTGCCAGCAGTTTGGGGGCGGATAATCAGCCCCAGCATTTT.

The chain combines TRBV2 with TRBJ2-7; D is perhaps TRBD1 (5 bases). This CDR3 comprises 16 residues. V lost 6 bases and J 3 bases, leaving 21 bases between the germline ends. The germline CDR1 and CDR2 sequences are SNHLY and FYNNEI. CDR3 in amino acids: CASREPLLEQDYEQYF. The CDR3 DNA is TGTGCCAGCAGGGAGCCGCTCCTAGAACAGGACTACGAGCAGTACTTC.

The rearrangement uses TRBV6-1 and TRBJ2-1; TRBD1 is a possible D gene (5 bases). The CDR3 contains 11 residues. The germline gives CDR1 MNHNS, CDR2 SASEGT. V was shortened by 7 bases and J by 9 bases, with 10 bases between the two germline ends. The CDR3 sequence: CASTPGLEQFF. The CDR3 DNA follows: TGTGCCAGCACTCCAGGGCTTGAGCAGTTCTTC.

The chain uses TRBV6-5 and TRBJ1-1; D might be TRBD1 (6 bases). CDR1 is MNHEY, CDR2 SVGAGI, per germline. Trimming pared 4 bases from V and 1 base from J, leaving 7 bases between. The CDR3 sequence is 13 residues long. CDR3: CASSWTENTEAFF. The CDR3 DNA reads as TGTGCCAGCAGTTGGACAGAGAACACTGAAGCTTTCTTT.